Reported below is one T cell receptor (beta chain). This sample was included in a study of control samples from healthy donors and cancer patients. Repertoires were generated with immunoSEQ multiplex PCR, while TCRdb's copy carries only in-frame clones and drops some. The table lists under 130,000 clones, roughly 80% of them singletons. The CDR3 runs to 16 residues. Germline V lookup: CDR1 LGHNA, CDR2 YNFKEQ. V dropped 0 bases and J dropped 5 bases, with 11 bases sitting between them. The source of this sequence is a woman aged 45-59 years in good health. The sequencing input was blood. This chain uses TRBV4-2 with TRBJ1-6; no definite D call. Here the CDR3 reads CASSQDEGRDNSPLHF. In DNA form, the CDR3 reads TGTGCCAGCAGCCAAGATGAGGGTCGAGATAATTCACCCCTCCACTTT.